What follows is one T cell receptor beta chain and its context. Its antigen is not identified. CDR1 is SGDLS and CDR2 is YYNGEE in the germline V gene. This CDR3 has 17 residues. Trimming took 5 bases from V and 1 from J, leaving 22 bases between them. The source of the sample is a study of cytomegalovirus exposure and HLA in healthy donors. Study-wide results and caveats: Most TCR sequences were uncommon, yet certain public TCRs appeared in many donors.

TCRdb keeps only in-frame clones here, not all; method: immunoSEQ multiplex PCR. The sample lists fewer than 150,000 clones; about 88% were seen once. The TCR comes from a young man in good health and CMV-seronegative. The V gene is TRBV9, the J gene TRBJ2-7; a weak D match, TRBD2 (8 bases). The sequenced material came from PBMCs. DNA for the CDR3: TGTGCCAGCAGGGAAGGGACAGCCCTAGCGGGTTCCTACGAGCAGTACTTC. This gives the protein CASREGTALAGSYEQYF.